This T cell receptor (beta chain) was profiled in a study of patients and donors after allogeneic stem cell transplantation (dated by TCRdb to about 2020). This clonotype was observed at least ten times. What this receptor recognizes is not known. It has no much larger one-base neighbor in the sample; base qualities were not kept. Library generation was performed with RT-PCR. Sequencing took place on a NextSeq 550. TCRdb itself trimmed the public reads at Q25 with fastp, ran MiXCR and retained productive beta chains. Each CDR3 protein appears once, grouped with its most common genes and DNA. This sample comprises 400,000 to 450,000 distinct CDR3 sequences, under 20% of them detected only once. Together, the top ten hold 7.2% of the sample. Its CDR3 holds 11 amino acids, cysteine through phenylalanine. Only the CDR3 DNA stays, 33 bases, in frame from base 1. V loses 5 bases, J loses 5 bases, and the germline ends lie 4 bases apart.

The specimen sequenced was blood, either unsorted or a sorted T cell fraction (not recorded which). The sequence is built from TRBV12-3 or TRBV12-4 and TRBJ2-1, with the D gene uncertain. This receptor was taken from a human donor who was either an allogeneic HSCT recipient or a stem cell or donor lymphocyte infusion donor (not recorded which). It is not recorded whose cells these are; they may come from a transplant donor. The nucleotide sequence is TGTGCCAGCAGTCCCCACAATGAGCAGTTCTTC. Its coded protein is CASSPHNEQFF.